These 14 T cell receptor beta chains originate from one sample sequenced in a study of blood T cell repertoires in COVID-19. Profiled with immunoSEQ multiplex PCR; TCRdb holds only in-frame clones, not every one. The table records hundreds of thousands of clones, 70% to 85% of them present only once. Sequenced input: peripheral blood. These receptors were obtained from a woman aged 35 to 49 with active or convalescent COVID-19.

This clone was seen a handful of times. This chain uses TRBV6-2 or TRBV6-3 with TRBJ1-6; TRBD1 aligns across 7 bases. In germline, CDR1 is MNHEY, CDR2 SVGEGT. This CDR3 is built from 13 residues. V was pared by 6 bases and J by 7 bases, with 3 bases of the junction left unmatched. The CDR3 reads CASSGTENSPLHF. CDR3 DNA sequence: TGTGCCAGCAGCGGGACAGAGAATTCACCCCTCCACTTT.

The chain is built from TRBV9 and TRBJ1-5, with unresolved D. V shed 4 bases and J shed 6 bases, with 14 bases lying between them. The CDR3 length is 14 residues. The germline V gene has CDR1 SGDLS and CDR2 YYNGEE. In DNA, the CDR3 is TGTGCCAGCAGCCCAGTGCCCCGGGGTCAGCCCCAGCATTTT. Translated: CASSPVPRGQPQHF.

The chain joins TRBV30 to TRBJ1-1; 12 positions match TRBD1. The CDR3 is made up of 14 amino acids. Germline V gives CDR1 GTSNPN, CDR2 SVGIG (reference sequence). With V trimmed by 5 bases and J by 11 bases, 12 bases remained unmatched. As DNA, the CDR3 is TGTGCCTGGCTCTGGGGACAGGGGGCAGGTGGGGCTTTCTTT. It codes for CAWLWGQGAGGAFF.

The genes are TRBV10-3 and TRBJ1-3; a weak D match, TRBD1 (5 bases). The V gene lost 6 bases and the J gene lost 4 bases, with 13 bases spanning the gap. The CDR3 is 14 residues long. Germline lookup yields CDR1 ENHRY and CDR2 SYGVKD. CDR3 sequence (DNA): TGTGCCATCAGCGCCGCAGGGTCGGGAAACACCATATATTTT. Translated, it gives CAISAAGSGNTIYF.

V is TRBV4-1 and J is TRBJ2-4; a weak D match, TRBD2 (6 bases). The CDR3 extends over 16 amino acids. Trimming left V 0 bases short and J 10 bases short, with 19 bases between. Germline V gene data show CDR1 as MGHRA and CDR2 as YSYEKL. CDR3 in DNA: TGCGCCAGCAGCCAAGAAGGAGGAGGGACTCAGCCTATTCAGTACTTC. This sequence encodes CASSQEGGGTQPIQYF.

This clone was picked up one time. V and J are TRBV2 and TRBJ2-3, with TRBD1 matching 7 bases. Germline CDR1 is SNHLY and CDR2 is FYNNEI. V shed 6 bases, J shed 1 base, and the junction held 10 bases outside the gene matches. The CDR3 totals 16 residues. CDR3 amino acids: CASSPETGFRTDTQYF. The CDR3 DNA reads TGTGCCAGCAGCCCTGAGACAGGGTTCCGCACAGATACGCAGTATTTT.

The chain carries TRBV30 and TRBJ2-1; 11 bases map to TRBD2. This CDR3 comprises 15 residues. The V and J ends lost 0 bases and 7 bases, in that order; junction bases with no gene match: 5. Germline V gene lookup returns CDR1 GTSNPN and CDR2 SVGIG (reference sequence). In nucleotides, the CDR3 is TGTGCCTGGAGTGTACGTCGACTAGCGGGGAATGAGCAGTTCTTC. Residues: CAWSVRRLAGNEQFF. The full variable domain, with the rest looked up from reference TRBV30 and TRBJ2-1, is SQTIHQWPATLVQPVGSPLSLECTVEGTSNPNLYWYRQAAGRGLQLLFYSVGIGQISSEVPQNLSASRPQDRQFILSSKKLLLSDSGFYLCAWSVRRLAGNEQFFGPGTRLTVL.

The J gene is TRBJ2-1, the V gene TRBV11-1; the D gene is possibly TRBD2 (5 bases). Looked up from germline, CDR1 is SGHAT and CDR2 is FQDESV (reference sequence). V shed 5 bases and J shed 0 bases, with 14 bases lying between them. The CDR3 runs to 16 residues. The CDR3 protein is CASSKDSQSSYNEQFF. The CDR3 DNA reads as TGTGCCAGCAGCAAGGACTCGCAGAGCTCCTACAATGAGCAGTTCTTC.

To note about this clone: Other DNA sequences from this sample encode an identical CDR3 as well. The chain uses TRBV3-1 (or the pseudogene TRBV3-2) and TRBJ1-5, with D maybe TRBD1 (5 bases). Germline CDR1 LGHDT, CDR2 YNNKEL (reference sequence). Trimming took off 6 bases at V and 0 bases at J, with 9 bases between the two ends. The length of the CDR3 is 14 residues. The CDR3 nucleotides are TGTGCCAGCAGACAAACAGGTAGCAATCAGCCCCAGCATTTT. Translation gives CASRQTGSNQPQHF.

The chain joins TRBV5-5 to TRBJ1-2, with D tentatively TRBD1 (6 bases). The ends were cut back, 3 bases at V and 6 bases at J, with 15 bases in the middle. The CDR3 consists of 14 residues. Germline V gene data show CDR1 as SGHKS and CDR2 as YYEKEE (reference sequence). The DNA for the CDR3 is TGTGCCAGCAGCTGGACCGGGACACCCAATGGCTACACCTTC. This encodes CASSWTGTPNGYTF. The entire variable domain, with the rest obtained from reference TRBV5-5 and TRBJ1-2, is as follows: DAGVTQSPTHLIKTRGQQVTLRCSPISGHKSVSWYQQVLGQGPQFIFQYYEKEERGRGNFPDRFSARQFPNYSSELNVNALLLGDSALYLCASSWTGTPNGYTFGSGTRLTVV.

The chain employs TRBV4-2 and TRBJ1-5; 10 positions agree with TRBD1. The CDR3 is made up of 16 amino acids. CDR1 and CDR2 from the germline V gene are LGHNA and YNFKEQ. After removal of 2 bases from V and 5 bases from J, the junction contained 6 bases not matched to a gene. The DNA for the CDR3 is TGTGCCAGCAGCCAACTGGGGGACAGGGGATATCAGCCCCAGCATTTT. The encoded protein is CASSQLGDRGYQPQHF.

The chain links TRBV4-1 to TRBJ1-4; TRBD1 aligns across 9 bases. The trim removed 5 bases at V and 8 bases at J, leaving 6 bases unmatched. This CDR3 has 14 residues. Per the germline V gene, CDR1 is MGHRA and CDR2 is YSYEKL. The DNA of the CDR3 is TGCGCCAGCAGCAGGACAGGGGTAAGCGAAAAACTGTTTTTT. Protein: CASSRTGVSEKLFF.

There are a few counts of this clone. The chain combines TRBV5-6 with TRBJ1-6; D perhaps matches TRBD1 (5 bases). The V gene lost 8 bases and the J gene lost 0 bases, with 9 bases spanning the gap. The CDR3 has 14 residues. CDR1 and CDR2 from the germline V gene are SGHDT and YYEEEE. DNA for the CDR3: TGTGCCAGGACAGAGAGCTCCTATAATTCACCCCTCCACTTT. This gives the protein CARTESSYNSPLHF.

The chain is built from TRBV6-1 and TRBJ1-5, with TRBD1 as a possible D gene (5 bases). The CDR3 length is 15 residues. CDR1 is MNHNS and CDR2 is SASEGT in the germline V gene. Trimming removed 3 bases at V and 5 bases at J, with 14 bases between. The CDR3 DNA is TGTGCCAGCAGTGATCCTTGGGCAGGGTATCAGCCCCAGCATTTT. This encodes CASSDPWAGYQPQHF.